A single sample gave rise to the 3 T cell receptor beta chains below, sequenced in a study of blood T cell repertoires in COVID-19. Measured with immunoSEQ multiplex PCR; TCRdb has only the in-frame clones, and not every one. Among about 47,000 clones listed, about 80% were seen once. Material: peripheral blood. These receptors were obtained from a man aged 55-75 years with acute or convalescent COVID-19.

Only a few counts were recorded for this clone. DNA for the CDR3: TGTGCCAGCAGAAGCGGGGCTAAAAATAGGCCCCAGCATTTT. Residues: CASRSGAKNRPQHF. The chain carries TRBV2 and TRBJ1-5; maybe TRBD1 (5 bases). Germline V gene data show CDR1 as SNHLY and CDR2 as FYNNEI. Deletions cut 6 bases from V and 9 bases from J, with 18 bases between. CDR3 length: 14 residues.

This rearrangement joins TRBV7-2 to TRBJ1-2, with no clear D. CDR1 and CDR2 from the germline V gene are SGHTA and FQGNSA. V was cut by 6 bases and J by 4 bases, with 18 bases left in between. This CDR3 region has 15 residues. The CDR3 sequence: CASSAKSQEGYGYTF. CDR3 coding DNA: TGTGCCAGCAGTGCGAAGAGTCAAGAGGGCTATGGCTACACCTTC.

The chain carries TRBV11-3 and TRBJ1-1, with D possibly being TRBD1 (5 bases). This CDR3 comprises 14 residues. V shed 4 bases and J shed 1 base, with 10 bases lying between them. The germline CDR1 and CDR2 sequences are SGHNT and YENEEA. The CDR3 here is CASSSGEGNTEAFF. Written as DNA, the CDR3 is TGTGCCAGCAGCTCGGGGGAGGGGAACACTGAAGCTTTCTTT.